This TCR beta chain comes out of a study of blood T cells in healthy people across ages. Study summary: T cells yielded about one barcoded beta molecule per two cells through template switching. Study-wide points: A roughly linear fall in TCR beta diversity per million T cells was seen with increasing age. Long-lived and aged donors differed, with more naive CD4+ cells and higher diversity in the long-lived.

This clonotype was counted a few times. Its antigen is currently unknown. A second PCR of 7 to 11 cycles used a sample-barcoded 5' primer and a J-beta primer mix. One entry per CDR3 protein results from TCRdb running MiXCR on the 5' RACE reads. In the table there are 1.5 million to 2 million distinct CDR3 sequences, around half of which are singletons. The CDR3 has 15 residues. J gave up 4 bases and V 5 bases, and 8 bases lay outside the gene matches. The germline V gene encodes CDR1 MDHEN and CDR2 SYDVKM. Peripheral blood samples of 7.5 to 10 milliliters were drawn from each donor. The receptor was isolated from a woman aged 40 to 55 in good health. This chain uses TRBV28 with TRBJ2-5, with 9 bases identical to TRBD2. The sequenced material came from blood. CDR3 bases: TGTGCCAGCAGTGTGTCTCTAGCGGGGACAGAGACCCAGTACTTC. This sequence encodes CASSVSLAGTETQYF.